This note documents a single TCR beta chain sequence. Antigen unknown. Germline CDR1 SGHRS, CDR2 YFSETQ. This CDR3 is 11 amino acids long. This sample was taken from a study of monozygotic twins with inflammatory bowel disease. The input for each TCR library was 3,000 to 3,500 ng of total RNA. TCRdb reprocessed the 5' RACE reads and stores each CDR3 protein as one record, lacking DNA. The repertoire table contains about 420,000 distinct CDR3 sequences. Study-wide points: There was no way to distinguish the different T cell subtypes.

The sequenced sample was blood. The J gene is TRBJ2-7, the V gene TRBV5-1; the TCRdb D gene call, TRBD1, has no DNA to confirm it. This clonotype originated in a human donor with ulcerative colitis or Crohn's disease, or a healthy co-twin of an affected twin (not recorded which). Here the CDR3 reads CASSFRDEQYF.